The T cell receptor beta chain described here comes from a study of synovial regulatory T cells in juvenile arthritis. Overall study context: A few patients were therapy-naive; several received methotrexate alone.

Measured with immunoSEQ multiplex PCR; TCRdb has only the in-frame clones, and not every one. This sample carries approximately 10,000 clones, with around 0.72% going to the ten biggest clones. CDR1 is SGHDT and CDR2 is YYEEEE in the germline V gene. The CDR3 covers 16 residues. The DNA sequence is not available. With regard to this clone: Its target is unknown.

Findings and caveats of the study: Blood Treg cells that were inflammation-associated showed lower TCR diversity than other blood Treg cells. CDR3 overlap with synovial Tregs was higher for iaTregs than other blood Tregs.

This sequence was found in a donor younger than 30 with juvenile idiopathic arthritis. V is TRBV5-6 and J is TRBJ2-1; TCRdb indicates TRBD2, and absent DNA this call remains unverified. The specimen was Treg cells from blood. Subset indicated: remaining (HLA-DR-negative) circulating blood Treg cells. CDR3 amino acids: CASSLFKSGGYNEQFF.